This TCR beta chain was identified in a study of T-cell reconstitution after alpha-beta-depleted transplantation in children. In its sample, this clonotype was seen a few times. The V end lost 5 bases, the J end lost 5 bases, and 10 bases lay between the germline ends. The CDR3 spans 13 residues. Looked up from germline, CDR1 is SGHTA and CDR2 is FQGNSA. Unique molecular identifiers were used to barcode this TCRbeta library. Each CDR3 protein gets one entry after TCRdb re-called the PCR reads with MiXCR. The table records about 500,000 distinct CDR3 sequences, about 31% of them present only once. This rearrangement joins TRBV7-2 to TRBJ1-5; maybe TRBD1 (6 bases). This clonotype was sampled from a human donor who donated a stem cell graft to a child with aplastic anemia. Sample: PBMCs from the stem cell graft donor, taken from the stem cell graft. CDR3: CASSQDRDQPQHF. The CDR3 DNA reads as TGTGCCAGCAGCCAGGACAGAGATCAGCCCCAGCATTTT.